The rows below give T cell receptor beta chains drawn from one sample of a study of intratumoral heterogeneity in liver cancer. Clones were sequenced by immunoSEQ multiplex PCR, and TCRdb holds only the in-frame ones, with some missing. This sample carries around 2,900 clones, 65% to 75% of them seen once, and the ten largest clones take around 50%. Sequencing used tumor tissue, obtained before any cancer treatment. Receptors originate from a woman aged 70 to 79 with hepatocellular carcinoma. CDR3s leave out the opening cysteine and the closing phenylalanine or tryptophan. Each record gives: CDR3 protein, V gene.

CDR3 protein: ASSLAAREQF
V gene: TRBV5-6

CDR3 protein: ASSSTYSPRGNIQY
V gene: TRBV6-7

CDR3 protein: ASSPGGNEQF
V gene: TRBV7-9

CDR3 protein: ASSPSGSRASSEQY
V gene: TRBV9

CDR3 protein: ASSLGGPSPTDTQY
V gene: TRBV5-4

CDR3 protein: ASSSGGVQETQY
V gene: TRBV5-4

CDR3 protein: ACSGQLEAF
V gene: TRBV30

CDR3 protein: ASSSDRAYGYT
V gene: TRBV7-2

CDR3 protein: ASKTSTDTQY
V gene: TRBV12-3/TRBV12-4

CDR3 protein: ASSQDRGSARNSPLH
V gene: TRBV4-1

CDR3 protein: ASSLSPTGLEQY
V gene: TRBV27

CDR3 protein: ASRQGPGYT
V gene: TRBV28

CDR3 protein: ASSERSGSGPQH
V gene: TRBV6-1

CDR3 protein: ASSLNPSAEAVYNEQF
V gene: TRBV11-3

CDR3 protein: ASIGYNEQF
V gene: TRBV6-5

CDR3 protein: SVEADRGRGETQY
V gene: TRBV29-1

CDR3 protein: ASSSRLNTYEQY
V gene: TRBV19

CDR3 protein: ASRRTGGTEAF
V gene: TRBV28

CDR3 protein: SVLGAGELF
V gene: TRBV29-1

CDR3 protein: SASGTNTGELF
V gene: TRBV20-1

CDR3 protein: ASSPGQGAGYGYT
V gene: TRBV5-6

CDR3 protein: ASTSGSSYEQY
V gene: TRBV5-6

CDR3 protein: ASSQGIEAF
V gene: TRBV28

CDR3 protein: ASHKGVREAF
V gene: TRBV28

CDR3 protein: ASSSQTVNLYYGYT
V gene: TRBV6-5

CDR3 protein: ASSRQWREAF
V gene: TRBV6-5

CDR3 protein: ASSLEYPGAEAF
V gene: TRBV7-8

CDR3 protein: ASSVGDSYNEQF
V gene: TRBV9

CDR3 protein: ASSFEPSYEQY
V gene: TRBV5-4

CDR3 protein: ASSPDQETQY
V gene: TRBV7-8

CDR3 protein: ASSYRVAGVYEQY
V gene: TRBV5-5

CDR3 protein: ASRSYLGTVGANYGYT
V gene: TRBV28

CDR3 protein: ASTAQTSYNEQF
V gene: TRBV2

CDR3 protein: ASSAGQDVTDTQY
V gene: TRBV13